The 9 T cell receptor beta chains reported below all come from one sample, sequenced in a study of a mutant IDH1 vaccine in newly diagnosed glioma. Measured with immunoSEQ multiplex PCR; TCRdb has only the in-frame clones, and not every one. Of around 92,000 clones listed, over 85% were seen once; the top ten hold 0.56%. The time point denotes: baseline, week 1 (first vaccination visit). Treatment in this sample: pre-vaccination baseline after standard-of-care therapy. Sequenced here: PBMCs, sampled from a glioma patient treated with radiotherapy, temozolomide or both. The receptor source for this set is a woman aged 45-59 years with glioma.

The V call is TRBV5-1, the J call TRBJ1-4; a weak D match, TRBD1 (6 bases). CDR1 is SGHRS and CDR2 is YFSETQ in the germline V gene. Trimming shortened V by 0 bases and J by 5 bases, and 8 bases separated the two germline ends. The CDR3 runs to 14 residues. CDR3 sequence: CASSLGQENEKLFF. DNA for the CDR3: TGCGCCAGCAGCTTGGGACAGGAGAATGAAAAACTGTTTTTT.

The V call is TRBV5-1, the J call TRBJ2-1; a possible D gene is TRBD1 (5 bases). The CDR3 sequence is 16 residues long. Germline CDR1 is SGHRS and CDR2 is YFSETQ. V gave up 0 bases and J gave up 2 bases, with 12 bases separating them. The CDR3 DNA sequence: TGCGCCAGCAGCTTGGGGGGCGCGGTAGCCTACAATGAGCAGTTCTTC. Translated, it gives CASSLGGAVAYNEQFF.

The CDR3 sequence: CAWSSSGGGGETQYF. The CDR3 region has the DNA TGTGCCTGGAGTTCCTCGGGAGGGGGCGGCGAGACCCAGTACTTC. The V and J genes are TRBV30 and TRBJ2-5; D possibly corresponds to TRBD2 (8 bases). Germline V lookup: CDR1 GTSNPN, CDR2 SVGIG (reference sequence). V was trimmed by 2 bases and J by 5 bases, leaving 18 bases between them. The CDR3 has 15 amino acids.

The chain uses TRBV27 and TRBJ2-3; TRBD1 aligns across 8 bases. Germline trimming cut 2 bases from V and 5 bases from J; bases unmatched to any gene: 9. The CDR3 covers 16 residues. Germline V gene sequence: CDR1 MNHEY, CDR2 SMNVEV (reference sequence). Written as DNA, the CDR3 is TGTGCCAGCAGTTTAAGGGCAGGGGGCATCGTAGATACGCAGTATTTT. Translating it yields CASSLRAGGIVDTQYF.

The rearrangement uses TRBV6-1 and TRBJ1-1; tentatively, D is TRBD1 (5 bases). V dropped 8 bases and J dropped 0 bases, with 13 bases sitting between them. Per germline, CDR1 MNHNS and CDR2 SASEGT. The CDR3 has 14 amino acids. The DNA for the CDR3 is TGTGCCAGCCGGAACCAGGGTTTGAACACTGAAGCTTTCTTT. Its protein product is CASRNQGLNTEAFF.

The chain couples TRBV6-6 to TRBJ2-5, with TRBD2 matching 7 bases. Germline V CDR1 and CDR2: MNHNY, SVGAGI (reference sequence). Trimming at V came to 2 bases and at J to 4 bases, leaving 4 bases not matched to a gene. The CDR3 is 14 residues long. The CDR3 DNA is TGTGCCAGCAGTTACCTTTCTAGCGGAGAGACCCAGTACTTC. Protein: CASSYLSSGETQYF.

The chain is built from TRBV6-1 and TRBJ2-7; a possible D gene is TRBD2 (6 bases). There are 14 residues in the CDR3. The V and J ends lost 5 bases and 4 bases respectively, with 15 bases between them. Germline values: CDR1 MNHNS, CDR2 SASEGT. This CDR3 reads CASSRSGGKYEQYF. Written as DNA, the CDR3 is TGTGCCAGCAGTAGAAGCGGCGGGAAATACGAGCAGTACTTC.

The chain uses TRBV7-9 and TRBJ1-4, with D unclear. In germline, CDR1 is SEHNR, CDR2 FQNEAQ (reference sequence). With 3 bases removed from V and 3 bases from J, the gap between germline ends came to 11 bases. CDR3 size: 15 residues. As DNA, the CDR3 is TGTGCCAGCAGCTTTCTTAGCCCGTCTAATGAAAAACTGTTTTTT. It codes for CASSFLSPSNEKLFF. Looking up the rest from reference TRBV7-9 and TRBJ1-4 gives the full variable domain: DTGVSQNPRHKITKRGQNVTFRCDPISEHNRLYWYRQTLGQGPEFLTYFQNEAQLEKSRLLSDRFSAERPKGSFSTLEIQRTEQGDSAMYLCASSFLSPSNEKLFFGSGTQLSVL.

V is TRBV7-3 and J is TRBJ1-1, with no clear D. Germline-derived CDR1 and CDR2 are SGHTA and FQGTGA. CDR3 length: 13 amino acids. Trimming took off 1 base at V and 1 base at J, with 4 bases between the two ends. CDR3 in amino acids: CASSLNRNTEAFF. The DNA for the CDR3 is TGTGCCAGCAGCTTAAACAGGAACACTGAAGCTTTCTTT.